This T cell receptor (beta chain) comes out of a study of blood T cell repertoires in COVID-19. At the level of the study: Specimens from acute and convalescent COVID-19 originated in the United States, Italy and Spain. PBMCs, B-cell-depleted T cells, or T cells provided the cDNA or gDNA that made up the material.

The CDR3 loop spans 14 amino acids. Germline CDR1 MDHEN, CDR2 SYDVKM. With 5 bases removed from V and 3 bases from J, the gap between germline ends came to 14 bases. The protocol was immunoSEQ multiplex PCR, while the TCRdb copy is restricted to in-frame clones and leaves out a portion. The repertoire consists of hundreds of thousands of clones, with roughly nine tenths occurring once and the leading ten covering 0.8% to 1%. Followed over time, Seattle patients had been enrolled while infection was active. J is TRBJ2-7 and V is TRBV28; the D gene is possibly TRBD1 (6 bases). Specimen: peripheral blood. The receptor comes from a man aged 55-75 years with COVID-19, enrolled during active disease. CDR3 region: CASSPAGDVYEQYF. CDR3 coding DNA: TGTGCCAGCAGTCCCGCAGGGGATGTCTACGAGCAGTACTTC.